This record covers a single TCR beta chain. Its antigen is still unknown. Germline trimming cut 5 bases from V and 6 bases from J; bases unmatched to any gene: 16. Germline V gene data show CDR1 as LNHDA and CDR2 as SQIVND (reference sequence). The CDR3 consists of 17 residues. The data were taken from a study of neurological immune-mediated disorders. PBMCs numbering 2 million and stored at -80 C yielded the unsorted libraries. Study observations and caveats: Expansion of TCR clones was greatest in HTLV-1-associated myelopathy and smallest in multiple sclerosis, where it fell below that of healthy controls. There were no CDR3 amino acid sequences shared by expanded clones across subjects, a result suggesting private repertoires in all groups.

The cDNA was synthesized by 5'RACE incorporating 10-nucleotide random UMIs. TCRdb reanalysed the 5' RACE reads using MiXCR and keeps one entry per CDR3 protein. Of tens of thousands of distinct CDR3 sequences in the sample, 9% to 12% were seen once. The sample comprised PBMCs. The sequence was collected from a man between 65 and 80 years old with HTLV-1-associated myelopathy (HAM/TSP). The chain carries TRBV19 and TRBJ2-7; 10 bases fit TRBD1. CDR3 protein: CASSRAISPGQGSEQYF. For the CDR3, the DNA is TGTGCCAGTAGTCGCGCCATCTCGCCGGGACAGGGGTCCGAGCAGTACTTC.